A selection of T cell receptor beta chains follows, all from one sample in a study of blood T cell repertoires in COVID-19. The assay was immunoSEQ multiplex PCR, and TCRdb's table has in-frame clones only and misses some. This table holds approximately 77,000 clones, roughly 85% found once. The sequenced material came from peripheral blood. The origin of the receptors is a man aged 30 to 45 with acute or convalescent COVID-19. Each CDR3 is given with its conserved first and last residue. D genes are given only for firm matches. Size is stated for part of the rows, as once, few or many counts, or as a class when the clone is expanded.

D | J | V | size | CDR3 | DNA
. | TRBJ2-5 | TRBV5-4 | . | CASSFDIRETQYF | TGTGCCAGCAGCTTTGACATTAGGGAGACCCAGTACTTC
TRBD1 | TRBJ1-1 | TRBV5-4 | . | CASSSTLRTGDAEAFF | TGTGCCAGCAGCTCAACCCTAAGGACAGGGGACGCTGAAGCTTTCTTT
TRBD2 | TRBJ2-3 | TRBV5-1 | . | CASSKSGGSDTQYF | TGCGCCAGCAGCAAATCGGGGGGGTCAGATACGCAGTATTTT
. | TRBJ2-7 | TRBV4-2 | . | CASSQEEQSLSSYEQYF | TGTGCCAGCAGCCAAGAGGAACAGAGCCTGAGCTCCTACGAGCAGTACTTC
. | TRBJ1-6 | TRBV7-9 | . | CASSLGQINSPLHF | TGTGCCAGCAGCTTAGGTCAGATTAATTCACCCCTCCACTTT
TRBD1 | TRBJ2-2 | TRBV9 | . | CASSPDRGGTGELFF | TGTGCCAGCAGCCCAGACAGGGGAGGCACCGGGGAGCTGTTTTTT
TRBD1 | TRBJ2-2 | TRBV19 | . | CAANPGTANTGELFF | TGTGCCGCCAATCCCGGGACAGCGAACACCGGGGAGCTGTTTTTT
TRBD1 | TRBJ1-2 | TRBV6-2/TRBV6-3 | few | CASSYSTGDGYTF | TGTGCCAGCAGTTACTCGACAGGGGACGGCTACACCTTC
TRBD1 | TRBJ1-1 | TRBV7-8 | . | CASSIKTGDGTEAFF | TGTGCCAGCAGCATCAAGACAGGGGACGGGACTGAAGCTTTCTTT
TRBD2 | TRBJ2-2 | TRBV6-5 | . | CASRGLAGNTGELFF | TGTGCCAGCAGGGGGCTAGCGGGGAACACCGGGGAGCTGTTTTTT
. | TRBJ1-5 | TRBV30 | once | CAWSVDRGSKPKHF | TGTGCCTGGAGTGTTGATCGGGGGTCTAAACCGAAGCATTTT
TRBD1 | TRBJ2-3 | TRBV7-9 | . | CASSEGTDSTDTQYF | TGTGCCAGCAGCGAAGGGACAGACTCCACAGATACGCAGTATTTT
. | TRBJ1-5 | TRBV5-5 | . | CASSLVQGSNQPQHF | TGTGCCAGCAGCCTAGTACAGGGAAGCAATCAGCCCCAGCATTTT
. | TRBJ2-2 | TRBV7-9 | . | CASLTPVPGGELFF | TGTGCCAGCCTAACCCCGGTCCCTGGCGGGGAGCTGTTTTTT
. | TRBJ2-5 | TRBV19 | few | CASSPSGLERETQYF | TGTGCCAGTAGTCCATCGGGACTCGAGAGGGAGACCCAGTACTTC
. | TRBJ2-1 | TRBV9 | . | CASSVSGRINEQFF | TGTGCCAGCAGCGTAAGCGGCAGGATCAATGAGCAGTTCTTC